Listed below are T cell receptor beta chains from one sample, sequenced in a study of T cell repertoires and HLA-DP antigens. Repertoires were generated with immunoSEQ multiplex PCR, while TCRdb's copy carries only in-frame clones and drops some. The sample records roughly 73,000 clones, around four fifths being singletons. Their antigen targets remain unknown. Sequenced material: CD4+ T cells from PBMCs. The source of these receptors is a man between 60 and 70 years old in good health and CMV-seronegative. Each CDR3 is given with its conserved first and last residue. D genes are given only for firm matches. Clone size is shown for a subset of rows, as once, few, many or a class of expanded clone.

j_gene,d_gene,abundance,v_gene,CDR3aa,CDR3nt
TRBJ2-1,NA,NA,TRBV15,CATSRDSSRSYNEQFF,TGTGCCACCAGCAGAGATTCTAGCCGCTCCTACAATGAGCAGTTCTTC
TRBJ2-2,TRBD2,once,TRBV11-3,CASSLTSGRFGELFF,TGTGCCAGCAGCTTGACTAGCGGGAGGTTCGGGGAGCTGTTTTTT
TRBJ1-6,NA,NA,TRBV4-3,CASSQDIDSPLHF,TGCGCCAGCAGCCAAGATATTGATTCACCCCTCCACTTT
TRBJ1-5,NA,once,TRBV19,CASSPTRDQPQHF,TGTGCCAGTAGTCCCACGAGGGATCAGCCCCAGCATTTT
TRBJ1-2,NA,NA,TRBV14,CASSQYALGYTF,TGTGCCAGCAGCCAATACGCCCTTGGCTACACCTTC
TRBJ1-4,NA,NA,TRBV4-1,CASSQWMGEKLFF,TGCGCCAGCAGCCAATGGATGGGTGAAAAACTGTTTTTT
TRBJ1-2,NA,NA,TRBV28,CASSQLINPAGGGYTF,TGTGCCAGCAGTCAACTAATCAACCCGGCCGGGGGTGGCTACACCTTC
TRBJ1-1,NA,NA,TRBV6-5,CASSYSTVNTEAFF,TGTGCCAGCAGTTACTCGACGGTGAACACTGAAGCTTTCTTT
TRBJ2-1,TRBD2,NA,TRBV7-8,CASSLFGTSGNNEQFF,TGTGCCAGCAGCTTATTCGGGACTAGCGGGAACAATGAGCAGTTCTTC
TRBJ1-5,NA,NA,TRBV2,CASAIGGGGQPQHF,TGTGCCAGCGCAATAGGGGGGGGCGGTCAGCCCCAGCATTTT
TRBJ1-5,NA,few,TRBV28,CASKAGTAHQPQHF,TGTGCCAGCAAAGCGGGGACCGCCCATCAGCCCCAGCATTTT
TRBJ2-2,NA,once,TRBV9,CASSPDIEELFF,TGTGCCAGCAGCCCCGATATAGAGGAGCTGTTTTTT
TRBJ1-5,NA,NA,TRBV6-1,CASSTRQVDQPQHF,TGTGCCAGCAGTACTAGACAGGTGGATCAGCCCCAGCATTTT
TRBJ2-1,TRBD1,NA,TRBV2,CASSFDRGGQNEQFF,TGTGCCAGCAGTTTCGACAGGGGAGGCCAAAATGAGCAGTTCTTC
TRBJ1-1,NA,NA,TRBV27,CASSLFRGTEAFF,TGTGCCAGCAGTTTATTTCGGGGCACTGAAGCTTTCTTT
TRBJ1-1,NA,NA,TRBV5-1,CASSLPGSNTEAFF,TGCGCCAGCAGCTTACCCGGGTCTAACACTGAAGCTTTCTTT
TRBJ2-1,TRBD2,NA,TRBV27,CASSSPGTSGGDYNEQFF,TGTGCCAGCAGTTCGCCCGGGACTAGCGGGGGGGACTACAATGAGCAGTTCTTC
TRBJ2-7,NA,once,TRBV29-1,CSGGSRSYEQYF,TGCAGCGGTGGGTCCAGGTCCTACGAGCAGTACTTC
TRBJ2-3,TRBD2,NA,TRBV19,CASSSLWGGISTDTQYF,TGTGCCAGTAGTAGTCTTTGGGGGGGGATTAGCACAGATACGCAGTATTTT